Below, 9 T cell receptor beta chains from the same sample are listed, as sequenced in a study of beta chain features in type 1 diabetes. All of the isolated RNA was reverse transcribed, so expressed TCRB transcripts were sequenced. TCRdb keeps only in-frame clones here, not all; method: immunoSEQ multiplex PCR. The repertoire holds fewer than 550,000 clones, 11% seen once, with 0.04% to 0.05% in the top ten. What was sequenced was naive CD4+ T cells from blood. The receptors were sampled from a young woman in good health.

This clone was observed a handful of times. The genes are TRBV15 and TRBJ2-7; the D call may be TRBD1 or TRBD2 (6 bases each). This CDR3 contains 14 residues. Germline V gene data show CDR1 as LNHNV and CDR2 as YYDKDF (reference sequence). V lost 3 bases to trimming and J lost 6 bases, with 15 bases between them. CDR3 sequence: CATSSAKGGGEQYF. Here the CDR3 DNA reads TGTGCCACCAGCAGCGCCAAGGGGGGCGGCGAGCAGTACTTC. The variable domain in full, completed from reference TRBV15 and TRBJ2-7, reads DAMVIQNPRYQVTQFGKPVTLSCSQTLNHNVMYWYQQKSSQAPKLLFHYYDKDFNNEADTPDNFQSRRPNTSFCFLDIRSPGLGDTAMYLCATSSAKGGGEQYFGPGTRLTVT.

V gene TRBV7-8 combines with J gene TRBJ2-7; 7 nucleotides line up with TRBD1. Trimming at V came to 5 bases and at J to 2 bases, leaving 9 bases not matched to a gene. CDR3 length: 15 amino acids. Germline V gene lookup returns CDR1 SGHVS and CDR2 FQNEAQ. This CDR3 is CASSTRTGLPYEQYV. In DNA form, the CDR3 reads TGTGCCAGCAGCACCAGGACAGGACTGCCCTACGAGCAGTACGTC.

This chain joins TRBV9 and TRBJ2-1; D is unresolved. Between the trimmed V and J ends, which lost 0 bases and 6 bases, there was a span of 10 bases. The CDR3 length is 14 residues. CDR1 is SGDLS, CDR2 YYNGEE, per germline. The CDR3 here is CASSVDSVTNEQFF. CDR3 in DNA: TGTGCCAGCAGCGTAGATTCGGTTACCAATGAGCAGTTCTTC.

This chain links TRBV19 with TRBJ2-4, with 8 bases matching TRBD2. CDR1 and CDR2 from the germline V gene are LNHDA and SQIVND (reference sequence). Germline trimming cut 6 bases from V and 6 bases from J; bases unmatched to any gene: 7. The CDR3 is 14 residues long. For the CDR3, the DNA is TGTGCCAGTAGATTTAGCGGGGATAGAAACATTCAGTACTTC. It encodes CASRFSGDRNIQYF.

The J gene is TRBJ2-3, the V gene TRBV4-3; the D is unclear. Germline-derived CDR1 and CDR2 are LGHNA and YSLEER. V lost 4 bases to trimming and J lost 6 bases, with 8 bases between them. CDR3 length: 12 residues. The CDR3 bases are TGCGCCAGCAGCCCCTGGCGGGATACGCAGTATTTT. The encoded protein is CASSPWRDTQYF.

This clone was observed a few times. This rearrangement joins TRBV5-6 to TRBJ2-3; D unclear. The CDR3 has 13 amino acids. V was shortened by 0 bases and J by 1 base, with 3 bases between the two germline ends. Germline CDR1 is SGHDT and CDR2 is YYEEEE. In nucleotides, the CDR3 is TGTGCCAGCAGCTTGGAACGCACAGATACGCAGTATTTT. This gives the protein CASSLERTDTQYF. Drawing the rest from reference TRBV5-6 and TRBJ2-3, the complete variable domain is DAGVTQSPTHLIKTRGQQVTLRCSPKSGHDTVSWYQQALGQGPQFIFQYYEEEERQRGNFPDRFSGHQFPNYSSELNVNALLLGDSALYLCASSLERTDTQYFGPGTRLTVL.

This clone was found a few times. This chain uses TRBV10-3 with TRBJ2-1; D unresolved. V dropped 2 bases and J dropped 12 bases, with 8 bases sitting between them. CDR3 length: 11 amino acids. Germline assignment: CDR1 ENHRY and CDR2 SYGVKD. The CDR3 loop reads CAISEARLQFF. The CDR3 bases are TGTGCCATCAGTGAGGCCCGTCTGCAGTTCTTC.

The chain is built from TRBV7-9 and TRBJ2-7; no reliable D call. The CDR3 contains 13 residues. V gave up 2 bases and J gave up 6 bases, with 11 bases separating them. CDR1 is SEHNR, CDR2 FQNEAQ, per germline (reference sequence). CDR3 sequence (DNA): TGTGCCAGCAGCTTAATTGTAGTGGGCGAGCAGTACTTC. Translated, it gives CASSLIVVGEQYF.

In this sample, this clone turned up a few times. V is TRBV29-1 and J is TRBJ2-3, with 9 bases lining up with TRBD1. CDR3 length: 13 residues. CDR1 is SQVTM, CDR2 ANQGSEA, per germline. V shed 7 bases and J 5 bases; nucleotides not matched to a gene: 7. The CDR3 loop is CSAPGQGIDTQYF. CDR3 nucleotides: TGCAGCGCTCCCGGACAGGGGATAGATACGCAGTATTTT.